This paragraph reports one TCR beta chain. One junction end disagrees with the germline gene, perhaps due to a read error. Under the authors' procedure: Counts of nucleated cells, estimated from reference gene primer amplification, were obtained. Method: immunoSEQ multiplex PCR; TCRdb's copy keeps in-frame clones and lacks some. For V, J and clone size, that table is used; D and trimming come from the DNA. The data show approximately 150,000 clones, with approximately 84% seen just once and approximately 2.6% held by the top ten. Germline values: CDR1 SSHAT, CDR2 FNYEAQ (reference sequence). There are 15 residues in the CDR3. This specimen belongs to a study of blood T cell repertoires in COVID-19. Turning to the study itself: The samples span acute and convalescent COVID-19 from the United States, Italy and Spain. T cells, B-cell-depleted T cells, or PBMCs provided the cDNA or gDNA that served as material.

The Seattle patients, enrolled during active infection, were followed longitudinally. The chain uses TRBV7-7 and TRBJ2-1; the D gene is possibly TRBD1 (7 bases). The TCR originated in a woman aged 80 or over with COVID-19, enrolled during active disease. Sample: peripheral blood. CDR3 sequence: CASSLGGGDGNEQFF. CDR3 coding DNA: TGTGCTAGCAGCTTAGGAGGGGGCGACGGCAATGAGCAGTTCTTC. Combining the CDR3 with reference TRBV7-7 and TRBJ2-1 gives the whole variable domain GAGVSQSPRYKVTKRGQDVTLRCDPISSHATLYWYQQALGQGPEFLTYFNYEAQPDKSGLPSDRFSAERPEGSISTLTIQRTEQRDSAMYRCASSLGGGDGNEQFFGPGTRLTVL.